This T cell receptor (beta chain) originates from a study of blood T cell repertoires in COVID-19. The CDR3 spans 12 residues. Germline V gene sequence: CDR1 LGHNT, CDR2 FRNRAP. The V and J ends lost 3 bases and 10 bases respectively, with 10 bases between them. Sequencing was performed with immunoSEQ multiplex PCR; in TCRdb, only in-frame clones are kept and a portion is missing. The sample has fewer than 300,000 clones, 70% to 85% seen once. Sequenced input: peripheral blood. The chain combines TRBV12-5 with TRBJ2-1, with TRBD2 as a possible D gene (5 bases). This clonotype was obtained from a human donor with COVID-19, enrolled during active disease. The donor label of this sample is uncertain. As DNA, the CDR3 is TGTGCTAGTGGTTTTTCGGGATCGGAGCAGTTCTTC. Translated: CASGFSGSEQFF.